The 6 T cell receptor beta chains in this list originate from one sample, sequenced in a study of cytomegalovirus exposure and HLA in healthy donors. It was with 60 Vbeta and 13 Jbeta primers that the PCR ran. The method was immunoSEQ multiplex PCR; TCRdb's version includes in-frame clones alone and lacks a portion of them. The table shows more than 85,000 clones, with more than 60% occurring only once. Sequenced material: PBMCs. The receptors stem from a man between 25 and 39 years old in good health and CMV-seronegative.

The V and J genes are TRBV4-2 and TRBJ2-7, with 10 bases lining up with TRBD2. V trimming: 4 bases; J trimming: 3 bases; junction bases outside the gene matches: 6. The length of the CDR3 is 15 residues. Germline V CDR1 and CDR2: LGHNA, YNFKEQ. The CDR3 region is CASSPERGGLYEQYF. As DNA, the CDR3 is TGTGCCAGCAGCCCCGAGCGGGGGGGCCTCTACGAGCAGTACTTC.

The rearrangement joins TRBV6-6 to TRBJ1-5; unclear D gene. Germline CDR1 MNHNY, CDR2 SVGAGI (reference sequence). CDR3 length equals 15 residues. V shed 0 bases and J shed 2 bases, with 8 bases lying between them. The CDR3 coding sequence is TGTGCCAGCAGTTACTCGTCGGGTGGCAATCAGCCCCAGCATTTT. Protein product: CASSYSSGGNQPQHF.

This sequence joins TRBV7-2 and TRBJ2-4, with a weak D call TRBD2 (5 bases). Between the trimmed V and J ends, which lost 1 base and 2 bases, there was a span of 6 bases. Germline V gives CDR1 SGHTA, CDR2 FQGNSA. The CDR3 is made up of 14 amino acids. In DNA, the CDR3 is TGTGCCAGCAGCTTAGGAGGGACCAAAAACATTCAGTACTTC. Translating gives CASSLGGTKNIQYF.

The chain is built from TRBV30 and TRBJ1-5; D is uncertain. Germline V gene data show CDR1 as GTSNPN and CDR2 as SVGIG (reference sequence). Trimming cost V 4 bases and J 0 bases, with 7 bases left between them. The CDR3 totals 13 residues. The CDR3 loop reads CAWNRNSNQPQHF. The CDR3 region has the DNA TGTGCCTGGAATAGAAATAGCAATCAGCCCCAGCATTTT.

The DNA for the CDR3 is TGTGCCAGCAGCCCGCCATCTTGGAGCGAGCAGTACTTC. Encoded protein: CASSPPSWSEQYF. The chain employs TRBV7-9 and TRBJ2-7; D is undetermined. V lost 5 bases and J 6 bases, leaving 14 bases between the germline ends. CDR1 and CDR2 from the germline V gene are SEHNR and FQNEAQ (reference sequence). This CDR3 comprises 13 residues.

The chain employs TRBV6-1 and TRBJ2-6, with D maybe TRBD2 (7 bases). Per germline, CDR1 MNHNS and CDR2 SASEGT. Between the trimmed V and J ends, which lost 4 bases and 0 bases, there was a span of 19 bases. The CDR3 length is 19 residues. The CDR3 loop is CASSGGGGGVISGANVLTF. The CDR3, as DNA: TGTGCCAGCAGTGGAGGTGGGGGGGGCGTCATCTCTGGGGCCAACGTCCTGACTTTC.